These 20 T cell receptor beta chains came from one sample sequenced in a study of T-cell memory formation after mild COVID-19. TCRdb independently ran MiXCR on the 5' RACE reads; one entry per CDR3 protein. Of approximately 300,000 distinct CDR3 sequences detected, more than 15% appear once; the ten largest clones hold 20% to 25%. The sequencing sample was made of PBMCs or a T cell subset sorted from them (not recorded which). The receptors derive from a man between 18 and 29 years old who had mild COVID-19 (a few samples of this study predate the infection). Cell type and time point are not known.

This clonotype was seen more than once but under ten times. The chain uses TRBV5-1 and TRBJ2-1, with D maybe TRBD1 (6 bases). V was shortened by 7 bases and J by 0 bases, with 8 bases between the two germline ends. This CDR3 spans 13 amino acids. CDR1 and CDR2 (germline): SGHRS, YFSETQ. The CDR3 nucleotides are TGCGCCAGCGCAGGGGACTCCTACAATGAGCAGTTCTTC. Translation: CASAGDSYNEQFF.

The V call is TRBV5-1, the J call TRBJ1-4; no clear D gene. V lost 0 bases and J lost 2, with 17 bases in between. The CDR3 consists of 18 residues. Germline V gives CDR1 SGHRS, CDR2 YFSETQ. The CDR3 spells CASSLAGGTIGTNEKLFF. The DNA for the CDR3 is TGCGCCAGCAGCTTGGCCGGAGGAACCATAGGGACTAATGAAAAACTGTTTTTT.

The chain has TRBV12-3 or TRBV12-4 and TRBJ1-1; D uncertain. This CDR3 comprises 12 residues. The germline V and J ends were trimmed by 7 bases and 8 bases, with 14 bases remaining between them. For the CDR3, the DNA is TGTGCCAGCACCCTAAACGAAGCCGAAGCTTTCTTT. Residues: CASTLNEAEAFF.

The chain couples TRBV18 to TRBJ1-1; the D is unclear. V dropped 2 bases and J dropped 3 bases, with 10 bases sitting between them. The CDR3 length is 14 residues. Germline assignment: CDR1 KGHSH and CDR2 LQKENI. This CDR3 is CASSPGGSDTEAFF. For the CDR3, the DNA is TGTGCCAGCTCACCAGGCGGTTCGGACACTGAAGCTTTCTTT.

This clonotype has just a few counts. The gene calls are TRBV5-5 and TRBJ2-5; no firm D call. The ends were cut back, 7 bases at V and 4 bases at J, with 14 bases in the middle. Germline V CDR1 and CDR2: SGHKS, YYEKEE (reference sequence). This CDR3 has 13 residues. CDR3 bases: TGTGCCAGCGAAAATGACGTGAGAGAGACCCAGTACTTC. Protein: CASENDVRETQYF.

This chain connects TRBV20-1 to TRBJ1-1, with D possibly matching TRBD1 (5 bases). Trimming stripped 8 bases from V and 7 bases from J, with 11 bases between. The CDR3 consists of 10 residues. Germline loops: CDR1 DFQATT, CDR2 SNEGSKA (reference sequence). The CDR3 region is CSLQDREAFF. CDR3 nucleotide sequence: TGCAGTTTACAGGACCGTGAAGCTTTCTTT.

This clonotype was observed at least ten times. The V gene is TRBV7-3, the J gene TRBJ2-3; TRBD2 is a possible D gene (5 bases). Trimming left V 5 bases short and J 2 bases short, with 11 bases between. In germline, CDR1 is SGHTA, CDR2 FQGTGA. The CDR3 has 14 amino acids. DNA for the CDR3: TGTGCCAGCAGCGCCAGCGGTTACACAGATACGCAGTATTTT. Translating it yields CASSASGYTDTQYF.

J is TRBJ1-1 and V is TRBV5-1; possible D gene TRBD1, 6 bases. The CDR3 contains 13 residues. Trimming shortened V by 3 bases and J by 8 bases, and 14 bases separated the two germline ends. CDR1 is SGHRS and CDR2 is YFSETQ in the germline V gene. The DNA of the CDR3 is TGCGCCAGCAGCTGGAATGCCGGGACAGAAGCTTTCTTT. Encoded protein: CASSWNAGTEAFF.

The gene calls are TRBV6-2 or TRBV6-3 and TRBJ2-6; D possibly uses TRBD1 or TRBD2 (6 bases each). V was cut by 8 bases and J by 4 bases, with 21 bases left in between. CDR1 and CDR2 from the germline V gene are MNHEY and SVGEGT. CDR3 length: 17 amino acids. The CDR3 here is CASSRMPGARGANVLTF. CDR3 bases: TGTGCCAGCTCCAGAATGCCGGGGGCGAGAGGGGCCAACGTCCTGACTTTC.

This clonotype was detected many times. V usage is TRBV7-2 and J usage is TRBJ2-1; no clear D gene. Germline loops: CDR1 SGHTA, CDR2 FQGNSA. There are 11 residues in the CDR3. Trimming left V 7 bases short and J 3 bases short, with 4 bases between. The CDR3 loop is CASTLYNEQFF. Here the CDR3 DNA reads TGTGCCAGCACCCTCTACAATGAGCAGTTCTTC.

V and J are TRBV7-2 and TRBJ1-3; D gene ambiguous. Germline CDR1 is SGHTA and CDR2 is FQGNSA. This CDR3 contains 12 residues. V was pared by 5 bases and J by 9 bases, with 11 bases between. DNA of the CDR3: TGTGCCAGCAGCACCTACCCCGGCACCATATATTTT. Residues: CASSTYPGTIYF.

This clonotype showed up just a few times. The junction does not match germline at one end; this may be a read error. The rearrangement joins TRBV29-1 to TRBJ2-3; 7 nucleotides align to TRBD2. Germline CDR1 reads SQVTM; CDR2 reads ANQGSEA. The CDR3 has 14 amino acids. The CDR3 DNA reads as TGCATCGTTGAGATGGCAGTCGGGGGGGATACGCAGTATTTT. This codes for CIVEMAVGGDTQYF.

The chain couples TRBV4-3 to TRBJ1-2; D is uncertain. There are 13 residues in the CDR3. CDR1 and CDR2 from the germline V gene are LGHNA and YSLEER. Trimming stripped 0 bases from V and 8 bases from J, with 10 bases between. Written as DNA, the CDR3 is TGCGCCAGCAGCCAAGACCCAAGAGGGGGCTACACCTTC. This translates into CASSQDPRGGYTF.

The chain is built from TRBV7-2 and TRBJ2-1, with D unclear. V gave up 5 bases and J gave up 8 bases, with 16 bases separating them. Per germline, CDR1 SGHTA and CDR2 FQGNSA. The CDR3 has 14 amino acids. The CDR3 sequence is CASSVRRRIHEQFF. CDR3 nucleotide sequence: TGTGCCAGCAGCGTCCGACGTAGAATCCATGAGCAGTTCTTC. Variable domain in full (rest from reference TRBV7-2 and TRBJ2-1): GAGVSQSPSNKVTEKGKDVELRCDPISGHTALYWYRQSLGQGLEFLIYFQGNSAPDKSGLPSDRFSAERTGGSVSTLTIQRTQQEDSAVYLCASSVRRRIHEQFFGPGTRLTVL.

This clonotype was seen only a few times. The chain links TRBV5-1 to TRBJ2-2, with 8 bases that match TRBD1. The V segment lost 0 bases and the J segment 1 base; nucleotides outside the gene matches: 5. Germline V gives CDR1 SGHRS, CDR2 YFSETQ. The CDR3 totals 17 residues. Here the CDR3 reads CASSLGTGTVNTGELFF. For the CDR3, the DNA is TGCGCCAGCAGCTTGGGGACAGGGACCGTGAACACCGGGGAGCTGTTTTTT.

This clonotype was found many times. The gene calls are TRBV2 and TRBJ1-6, with D possibly matching TRBD1 (6 bases). Germline values: CDR1 SNHLY, CDR2 FYNNEI. V lost 3 bases and J 10 bases, leaving 13 bases between the germline ends. The CDR3 sequence is 14 residues long. The CDR3 DNA reads as TGTGCCAGCAGTGAGGGGAGGGGGAGCTCACCCCTCCACTTT. Translation: CASSEGRGSSPLHF.

This clonotype was seen a single time. The genes are TRBV7-8 and TRBJ1-5; the D is unclear. CDR3 length: 15 amino acids. The germline V and J ends were trimmed by 4 bases and 1 base, with 11 bases remaining between them. CDR1 SGHVS and CDR2 FQNEAQ come from the germline V gene. CDR3 bases: TGTGCCAGCAGCTGGTGGGGAGGGAGCAATCAGCCCCAGCATTTT. It is translated as CASSWWGGSNQPQHF.

V is TRBV6-5 and J is TRBJ2-7; D not certain. The CDR3 is 11 amino acids. V was shortened by 8 bases and J by 6 bases, with 11 bases between the two germline ends. CDR1 MNHEY and CDR2 SVGAGI come from the germline V gene. In DNA form, the CDR3 reads TGTGCCAGCCGCTCGCTCTCCGAGCAGTACTTC. The encoded protein is CASRSLSEQYF.

The gene calls are TRBV5-1 and TRBJ1-2; TRBD1 is a possible D gene (5 bases). Germline V gene lookup returns CDR1 SGHRS and CDR2 YFSETQ. The CDR3 contains 14 residues. Between the trimmed V and J ends, which lost 2 bases and 1 base, there was a span of 9 bases. The CDR3 spells CASSFSRDNYGYTF. The DNA for the CDR3 is TGCGCCAGCAGCTTTAGCAGGGATAACTATGGCTACACCTTC.

The chain joins TRBV4-1 to TRBJ2-7; D possibly corresponds to TRBD1 (6 bases). Germline V gene data show CDR1 as MGHRA and CDR2 as YSYEKL. V dropped 0 bases and J dropped 6 bases, with 12 bases sitting between them. The CDR3 has 14 residues. The CDR3 bases are TGCGCCAGCAGCCAAGATCTTACAGGGCGCGAGCAGTACTTC. Translation gives CASSQDLTGREQYF.